The 15 T cell receptor beta chains given below trace back to one sample, sequenced in a study of PD-L1 blockade in urothelial cancer. This table comes from immunoSEQ multiplex PCR, and its TCRdb copy is limited to in-frame clones, with some not included. The sample yields about 2,500 clones, over 35% seen once. Sequencing used tumor tissue, obtained before atezolizumab (anti-PD-L1) treatment. These receptors were collected from a man aged 55-75 years with urothelial cancer.

V usage is TRBV14 and J usage is TRBJ2-6; D call uncertain. Looked up from germline, CDR1 is SGHDN and CDR2 is FVKESK. The CDR3 length is 15 residues. Trimming cost V 5 bases and J 4 bases, with 12 bases left between them. CDR3 amino acids: CASSALDGGANVLTF. CDR3 nucleotide sequence: TGTGCCAGCAGCGCGCTAGACGGGGGGGCCAACGTCCTGACTTTC.

This chain links TRBV30 with TRBJ2-2, with unresolved D. Germline CDR1 and CDR2: GTSNPN and SVGIG (reference sequence). The V gene lost 4 bases and the J gene lost 4 bases, with 10 bases spanning the gap. CDR3 length: 13 residues. In DNA, the CDR3 is TGTGCCTGGACTCCGGCTGTCACCGGGGAGCTGTTTTTT. The encoded protein is CAWTPAVTGELFF.

This clone has just a few counts. V is TRBV9 and J is TRBJ2-7, with D possibly called TRBD1 or TRBD2 (5 bases each). CDR3 length: 14 amino acids. Germline assignment: CDR1 SGDLS and CDR2 YYNGEE. Trimming shortened V by 4 bases and J by 5 bases, and 16 bases separated the two germline ends. CDR3 bases: TGTGCCAGCAGCCTCGGGACGGGACCCAACGAGCAGTACTTC. Translated: CASSLGTGPNEQYF.

V and J are TRBV28 and TRBJ1-5, with 7 bases lining up with TRBD1. V lost 2 bases to trimming and J lost 4 bases; unmatched junction nucleotides: 11. The V gene's germline CDR1 is MDHEN and CDR2 SYDVKM. The CDR3 extends over 17 amino acids. The CDR3 loop is CASSLRGGGLMNQPQHF. For the CDR3, the DNA is TGTGCCAGCAGTTTACGTGGAGGGGGCCTAATGAATCAGCCCCAGCATTTT. Based on the CDR3 plus reference TRBV28 and TRBJ1-5, the full variable domain is DVKVTQSSRYLVKRTGEKVFLECVQDMDHENMFWYRQDPGLGLRLIYFSYDVKMKEKGDIPEGYSVSREKKERFSLILESASTNQTSMYLCASSLRGGGLMNQPQHFGDGTRLSIL.

V gene TRBV6-8 combines with J gene TRBJ1-1, with D possibly being TRBD1 (5 bases). The V and J ends lost 5 bases and 4 bases respectively, with 17 bases between them. The CDR3 is made up of 15 amino acids. The germline V gene has CDR1 MNHGY and CDR2 SAAAGT. The CDR3 sequence is CASSGRETEITEAFF. CDR3 DNA sequence: TGTGCCAGCAGTGGCCGCGAGACAGAAATCACTGAAGCTTTCTTT.

This clone was observed a few times. The chain couples TRBV7-6 to TRBJ1-1; D possibly corresponds to TRBD1 (5 bases). Germline loops: CDR1 SGHVS, CDR2 FNYEAQ. CDR3 size: 14 residues. V was cut by 3 bases and J by 1 base, with 9 bases left in between. The CDR3 coding sequence is TGTGCCAGCAGCTTGGATCAGGGGAACACTGAAGCTTTCTTT. Encoded protein: CASSLDQGNTEAFF.

This chain connects TRBV19 to TRBJ2-7, with TRBD1 matching 9 bases. The CDR3 contains 13 residues. The germline gives CDR1 LNHDA, CDR2 SQIVND (reference sequence). J gave up 5 bases and V 4 bases, and 3 bases lay outside the gene matches. CDR3 amino acids: CASSRQGGDEQYF. The CDR3, as DNA: TGTGCCAGTAGTAGACAGGGGGGGGACGAGCAGTACTTC.

This clone came up a few times. The chain combines TRBV28 with TRBJ1-4, with 9 bases matching TRBD1. The CDR3 runs 16 residues. The V and J ends lost 0 bases and 7 bases, in that order; junction bases with no gene match: 6. Germline V gene data show CDR1 as MDHEN and CDR2 as SYDVKM. The CDR3 here is CASSLWRTGDSEKLFF. DNA of the CDR3: TGTGCCAGCAGTTTATGGAGGACAGGGGACAGTGAAAAACTGTTTTTT.

The chain carries TRBV30 and TRBJ1-5; D is unclear. The CDR3 totals 11 residues. Germline lookup yields CDR1 GTSNPN and CDR2 SVGIG (reference sequence). Trimming stripped 0 bases from V and 7 bases from J, with 4 bases between. CDR3 sequence reads: CAWSVQQPQHF. DNA for the CDR3: TGTGCCTGGAGTGTACAGCAGCCCCAGCATTTT.

This clone appeared a few times. A much more abundant neighbour one base away suggests this may be a read error. This rearrangement joins TRBV6-7 to TRBJ1-1, with 10 bases aligning to TRBD1. TRBV6-7 has ORF status, its function being uncertain. The CDR3 loop spans 14 amino acids. V lost 2 bases and J lost 9; bases outside the gene matches: 6. The CDR3 DNA is TGTGCCAGCAGTTACGGGACAGGGGTCCCTAAAGCTTTCTTT. It yields the protein CASSYGTGVPKAFF.

As for this clone: A junction end diverges from the germline sequence, so it may reflect a read error. DNA for the CDR3: TGTGCCATCAGTCCAGAGGATAGCAATCAGCCCCAGCATTTT. Translation gives CAISPEDSNQPQHF. The V call is TRBV6-8, the J call TRBJ1-5; D is undetermined. Per the germline V gene, CDR1 is MNHGY and CDR2 is SAAAGT. The CDR3 totals 14 residues.

The rearrangement uses TRBV6-8 and TRBJ1-2; D not resolved. Germline V gene lookup returns CDR1 MNHGY and CDR2 SAAAGT. This CDR3 region has 16 residues. V was cut by 6 bases and J by 2 bases, with 19 bases left in between. CDR3 sequence (DNA): TGTGCCAGCAGCTGGAGGAAGCGGGAGTTCAACTATGGCTACACCTTC. Translated: CASSWRKREFNYGYTF.

The genes are TRBV9 and TRBJ1-4; TRBD1 aligns across 9 bases. The CDR3 totals 14 residues. Germline V gene data show CDR1 as SGDLS and CDR2 as YYNGEE. V trimming: 3 bases; J trimming: 3 bases; junction bases outside the gene matches: 0. The CDR3 here is CASSGTGANEKLFF. The DNA of the CDR3 is TGTGCCAGCAGCGGGACAGGGGCTAATGAAAAACTGTTTTTT.

This chain links TRBV14 with TRBJ1-5; D is undetermined. The germline V gene has CDR1 SGHDN and CDR2 FVKESK. The length of the CDR3 is 18 residues. V was shortened by 0 bases and J by 1 base, with 16 bases between the two germline ends. For the CDR3, the DNA is TGTGCCAGCAGCCAAGATCCGGCAGCTAATTGGAGCAATCAGCCCCAGCATTTT. Encoded protein: CASSQDPAANWSNQPQHF. Looking up the rest from reference TRBV14 and TRBJ1-5 gives the full variable domain: EAGVTQFPSHSVIEKGQTVTLRCDPISGHDNLYWYRRVMGKEIKFLLHFVKESKQDESGMPNNRFLAERTGGTYSTLKVQPAELEDSGVYFCASSQDPAANWSNQPQHFGDGTRLSIL.

The chain recombines TRBV30 with TRBJ1-5; a possible D gene is TRBD1 (5 bases). This CDR3 is built from 13 residues. Germline loops: CDR1 GTSNPN, CDR2 SVGIG (reference sequence). V gave up 2 bases and J gave up 6 bases, with 11 bases separating them. The CDR3 DNA reads TGTGCCTGGAGTAGGACAATTGGTCAGCCCCAGCATTTT. Its translation is CAWSRTIGQPQHF.